Following are 32 T cell receptor beta chains from one sample sequenced in a study of OX40 agonist ivuxolimab in advanced cancers. TCRdb's copy holds only in-frame clones and misses some; the assay was immunoSEQ multiplex PCR. This table holds tens of thousands of clones, 88% found once. This specimen was CD4+ or CD8+ T cells sorted from blood, taken in a trial of the OX40 agonist ivuxolimab. These receptors all come from an adult with an advanced solid tumor such as melanoma, head and neck, liver or kidney cancer.

The J gene is TRBJ2-7, the V gene TRBV10-2; perhaps D is TRBD1 or TRBD2 (5 bases each). There are 15 residues in the CDR3. Trimming pared 5 bases from V and 7 bases from J, leaving 21 bases between. CDR1 WSHSY and CDR2 SAAADI come from the germline V gene. The CDR3 loop is CASSHLPWDDREQYF. As DNA, the CDR3 is TGCGCCAGCAGTCATCTTCCTTGGGACGACAGAGAGCAGTACTTC.

This clone has just one count. The chain uses TRBV7-8 and TRBJ2-4; D gene uncertain. V was pared by 1 base and J by 5 bases, with 6 bases between. This CDR3 comprises 13 residues. Germline CDR1 is SGHVS and CDR2 is FQNEAQ. In DNA form, the CDR3 reads TGTGCCAGCAGCTTAGGGACGCAAAACATTCAGTACTTC. Translated, it gives CASSLGTQNIQYF.

The genes are TRBV2 and TRBJ2-7; a possible D gene is TRBD2 (5 bases). V gave up 8 bases and J gave up 2 bases, with 13 bases separating them. This CDR3 is 13 amino acids long. Germline CDR1 SNHLY, CDR2 FYNNEI. The CDR3 loop reads CASGAGLTYEQYF. The CDR3 nucleotides read TGTGCCAGCGGTGCGGGTTTAACCTACGAGCAGTACTTC.

V and J are TRBV30 and TRBJ2-5, with 15 bases aligning to TRBD2. V trimming: 0 bases; J trimming: 4 bases; junction bases outside the gene matches: 3. This CDR3 region has 16 residues. Germline V gene data show CDR1 as GTSNPN and CDR2 as SVGIG (reference sequence). This chain's CDR3 is CAWSVRGLAGGETQYF. The CDR3 region has the DNA TGTGCCTGGAGTGTACGGGGACTAGCGGGAGGAGAGACCCAGTACTTC.

The chain is built from TRBV14 and TRBJ2-2; no definite D call. The CDR3 runs to 17 residues. Trimming stripped 2 bases from V and 1 base from J, with 14 bases between. The germline gives CDR1 SGHDN, CDR2 FVKESK. The CDR3 spells CASSQSGFPQNTGELFF. CDR3 nucleotides: TGTGCCAGCAGCCAATCCGGGTTTCCCCAGAACACCGGGGAGCTGTTTTTT.

This chain links TRBV6-1 with TRBJ1-5; D might be TRBD1 (6 bases). The V gene lost 3 bases and the J gene lost 6 bases, with 15 bases spanning the gap. Germline CDR1 MNHNS, CDR2 SASEGT. CDR3 length equals 15 residues. Here the CDR3 reads CASSEQGGERQPQHF. The DNA of the CDR3 is TGTGCCAGCAGTGAGCAAGGGGGGGAGCGTCAGCCCCAGCATTTT.

The chain joins TRBV28 to TRBJ1-2; 8 nucleotides align to TRBD1. The ends lost 2 bases at V and 7 bases at J; junction bases unmatched: 3. The CDR3 sequence is 13 residues long. CDR1 and CDR2 (germline): MDHEN, SYDVKM. In DNA, the CDR3 is TGTGCCAGCAGTTTACAGGGGGCGGGTGGCTACACCTTC. The encoded protein is CASSLQGAGGYTF.

The table lists this clone with a count of one. This rearrangement joins TRBV2 to TRBJ2-2, with 16 bases lining up with TRBD2. V lost 6 bases to trimming and J lost 6 bases; unmatched junction nucleotides: 7. The CDR3 sequence is 17 residues long. Germline loops: CDR1 SNHLY, CDR2 FYNNEI. Here the CDR3 DNA reads TGTGCCAGCAGCAAACTGGGACTAGCGGGAGGGGCCGGGGAGCTGTTTTTT. Protein sequence: CASSKLGLAGGAGELFF.

This clone has a single count. This rearrangement joins TRBV7-3 to TRBJ1-1; 8 bases align to TRBD1. The CDR3 sequence is 15 residues long. The J segment lost 3 bases and the V segment lost 1 base, leaving 4 bases of the junction unmatched. Germline lookup yields CDR1 SGHTA and CDR2 FQGTGA. The CDR3 region has the DNA TGTGCCAGCAGCTTAAACCCAGGGGGCTACACTGAAGCTTTCTTT. This codes for CASSLNPGGYTEAFF.

The gene calls are TRBV7-2 and TRBJ2-1; D is ambiguous. CDR3 length: 17 residues. Trimming removed 1 base from V and 0 bases from J, with 13 bases in between. Germline V gene lookup returns CDR1 SGHTA and CDR2 FQGNSA. CDR3 in amino acids: CASSLVYWGSSYNEQFF. CDR3 coding DNA: TGTGCCAGCAGCTTAGTGTACTGGGGTAGCTCCTACAATGAGCAGTTCTTC.

The rearrangement links TRBV29-1 to TRBJ2-1; 8 bases map to TRBD1. This CDR3 is built from 15 residues. The V segment lost 4 bases and the J segment 3 bases; nucleotides outside the gene matches: 8. Germline CDR1 reads SQVTM; CDR2 reads ANQGSEA. The CDR3 sequence is CSVGGQGLFYNEQFF. The CDR3 DNA is TGCAGCGTTGGCGGACAGGGTCTTTTCTACAATGAGCAGTTCTTC.

The chain recombines TRBV7-2 with TRBJ1-1; no clear D gene. CDR1 SGHTA and CDR2 FQGNSA come from the germline V gene. The CDR3 is 14 residues long. V lost 5 bases to trimming and J lost 8 bases, with 18 bases between them. The CDR3 DNA is TGTGCCAGCAGCCTCACCCAGGTGGGAGGGGAAGCTTTCTTT. Protein product: CASSLTQVGGEAFF.

Written as DNA, the CDR3 is TGTGCCAGCAGCTTTAACAGGGTGAACACTGAAGCTTTCTTT. This gives the protein CASSFNRVNTEAFF. This rearrangement joins TRBV5-8 to TRBJ1-1; a weak D match, TRBD1 (6 bases). The V gene lost 2 bases and the J gene lost 0 bases, with 8 bases spanning the gap. The CDR3 consists of 14 residues. Germline CDR1 is SGHTS and CDR2 is YDEGEE.

The V and J genes are TRBV7-3 and TRBJ2-7; D call uncertain. CDR3 size: 13 residues. Trimming pared 2 bases from V and 4 bases from J, leaving 9 bases between. Germline-derived CDR1 and CDR2 are SGHTA and FQGTGA. The CDR3 DNA is TGTGCCAGCAGCTTAGAGTCCAGTTACGAGCAGTACTTC. Amino acids: CASSLESSYEQYF.

The gene calls are TRBV7-9 and TRBJ2-6; 8 nucleotides align to TRBD1. Germline V lookup: CDR1 SEHNR, CDR2 FQNEAQ (reference sequence). J gave up 1 base and V 3 bases, and 11 bases lay outside the gene matches. The CDR3 contains 19 residues. The DNA for the CDR3 is TGTGCCAGCAGCTTTGGAAGATACAGGGGGTGGTCTGGGGCCAACGTCCTGACTTTC. This gives the protein CASSFGRYRGWSGANVLTF.

This chain uses TRBV7-9 with TRBJ2-3; no definite D call. The CDR3 has 12 amino acids. The germline V gene encodes CDR1 SEHNR and CDR2 FQNEAQ (reference sequence). With 5 bases removed from V and 6 bases from J, the gap between germline ends came to 9 bases. CDR3 sequence reads: CASSNDWDTQYF. The CDR3 nucleotides read TGTGCCAGCAGCAACGATTGGGATACGCAGTATTTT.

The rearrangement joins TRBV30 to TRBJ2-5; 7 positions match TRBD1. The CDR3 contains 13 residues. J lost 5 bases, V lost 3 bases, and 6 bases had no gene match. Germline V CDR1 and CDR2: GTSNPN, SVGIG (reference sequence). Here the CDR3 reads CAWRAQGRETQYF. In DNA form, the CDR3 reads TGTGCCTGGAGGGCACAGGGGCGGGAGACCCAGTACTTC.

This chain uses TRBV7-5 with TRBJ1-2; TRBD1, the D gene given by the table, was not confirmed from the DNA. TRBV7-5 constitutes a pseudogene. The CDR3 covers 16 residues. CDR3 in amino acids: CARSPGGTSSNYGYTF. CDR3 nucleotides: TGTGCCAGAAGCCCAGGGGGAACCTCGTCTAACTATGGCTACACCTTC.

This clone was detected only once. This chain connects TRBV19 to TRBJ2-7; D gene unclear. The V and J ends lost 1 base and 0 bases respectively, with 10 bases between them. This CDR3 has 15 residues. The V gene's germline CDR1 is LNHDA and CDR2 SQIVND (reference sequence). CDR3 in amino acids: CASSIVGIGSYEQYF. The CDR3, as DNA: TGTGCCAGTAGTATAGTAGGGATCGGCTCCTACGAGCAGTACTTC.

The V and J genes are TRBV5-5 and TRBJ1-1, with a weak D call TRBD1 (5 bases). The germline CDR1 and CDR2 sequences are SGHKS and YYEKEE (reference sequence). The V end lost 4 bases, the J end lost 3 bases, and 10 bases lay between the germline ends. The CDR3 consists of 13 residues. The CDR3 DNA sequence: TGTGCCAGCAGCCACCTGGGGGACACTGAAGCTTTCTTT. Protein sequence: CASSHLGDTEAFF.

The genes are TRBV18 and TRBJ2-7, with a possible D match to TRBD2 (6 bases). This CDR3 contains 18 residues. In germline, CDR1 is KGHSH, CDR2 LQKENI. Trimming pared 2 bases from V and 0 bases from J, leaving 20 bases between. In DNA form, the CDR3 reads TGTGCCAGCTCACCATTTGGGACTGTTAGTGGGAGCTCCTACGAGCAGTACTTC. Protein sequence: CASSPFGTVSGSSYEQYF.

The chain is built from TRBV20-1 and TRBJ2-1; possibly TRBD1 for D (5 bases). CDR3 size: 11 residues. The V and J ends lost 4 bases and 5 bases respectively, with 6 bases between them. CDR1 is DFQATT, CDR2 SNEGSKA, per germline (reference sequence). The CDR3 DNA reads as TGCAGTGCTACCAGGGACAATGAGCAGTTCTTC. It translates to CSATRDNEQFF.

The chain joins TRBV10-2 to TRBJ1-5; tentative D call: TRBD1 (5 bases). CDR3 size: 13 residues. The germline V gene encodes CDR1 WSHSY and CDR2 SAAADI. Trimming took 8 bases from V and 5 from J, leaving 13 bases between them. CDR3 sequence: CASALPGDQPQHF. As DNA, the CDR3 is TGCGCCAGCGCCCTCCCGGGGGATCAGCCCCAGCATTTT.

CDR3 protein: CAWAPLPGGAYEQYF. The CDR3 region has the DNA TGTGCCTGGGCCCCTCTGCCGGGTGGAGCCTACGAGCAGTACTTC. The chain carries TRBV30 and TRBJ2-7; D ambiguous. The CDR3 totals 15 residues. In germline, CDR1 is GTSNPN, CDR2 SVGIG (reference sequence). V was pared by 5 bases and J by 2 bases, with 19 bases between.

The chain has TRBV5-4 and TRBJ2-2, with 9 bases lining up with TRBD2. Looked up from germline, CDR1 is SGHNT and CDR2 is YYREEE (reference sequence). This CDR3 spans 17 amino acids. J was trimmed by 4 bases and V by 4 bases; bases with no gene match: 11. CDR3 amino acids: CASSRGGSGGSTGELFF. DNA of the CDR3: TGTGCCAGCAGCCGCGGAGGGAGCGGGGGGAGCACCGGGGAGCTGTTTTTT.

This rearrangement joins TRBV7-9 to TRBJ2-2; D unresolved. CDR1 and CDR2 from the germline V gene are SEHNR and FQNEAQ (reference sequence). There are 13 residues in the CDR3. The V end was cut by 5 bases, the J end by 8 bases, with 12 bases between. The CDR3 nucleotides read TGTGCCAGCAGCCTAGACGGACCAGGGGAGCTGTTTTTT. It is translated as CASSLDGPGELFF. Full variable domain (remainder filled in from reference TRBV7-9 and TRBJ2-2): DTGVSQNPRHKITKRGQNVTFRCDPISEHNRLYWYRQTLGQGPEFLTYFQNEAQLEKSRLLSDRFSAERPKGSFSTLEIQRTEQGDSAMYLCASSLDGPGELFFGEGSRLTVL.

This clone was picked up a small number of times. V and J are TRBV28 and TRBJ2-2; tentative D call: TRBD1 (5 bases). Trimming took 5 bases from V and 4 from J, leaving 8 bases between them. Germline V gene lookup returns CDR1 MDHEN and CDR2 SYDVKM. CDR3 length equals 13 residues. The chain's CDR3 is CASSMTVTGELFF. The CDR3 DNA reads as TGTGCCAGCAGTATGACAGTCACCGGGGAGCTGTTTTTT.

This clone was picked up one time. The chain joins TRBV15 to TRBJ2-5, with 7 bases identical to TRBD1. With V trimmed by 1 base and J by 1 base, 3 bases remained unmatched. From germline, CDR1 is LNHNV and CDR2 YYDKDF (reference sequence). The length of the CDR3 is 15 residues. This CDR3 is CATSRATGAQETQYF. The CDR3 DNA reads as TGTGCCACCAGCAGAGCCACAGGGGCCCAAGAGACCCAGTACTTC.

The V gene is TRBV10-3, the J gene TRBJ2-1; 9 bases map to TRBD2. Germline V CDR1 and CDR2: ENHRY, SYGVKD. The CDR3 totals 16 residues. V was clipped by 0 bases and J by 2 bases; unmatched bases: 2. The chain's CDR3 is CAISESGGGAYNEQFF. In DNA form, the CDR3 reads TGTGCCATCAGTGAGTCCGGCGGGGGGGCCTACAATGAGCAGTTCTTC.

The rearrangement links TRBV11-2 to TRBJ2-1; D possibly corresponds to TRBD2 (5 bases). The CDR3 contains 16 residues. Trimming removed 1 base at V and 0 bases at J, with 10 bases between. Germline-derived CDR1 and CDR2 are SGHAT and FQNNGV. CDR3 protein: CASSLGAESSYNEQFF. The DNA of the CDR3 is TGTGCCAGCAGCTTAGGAGCGGAGAGCTCCTACAATGAGCAGTTCTTC.

The V call is TRBV5-1, the J call TRBJ2-5; D is uncertain. Trimming removed 9 bases at V and 2 bases at J, with 14 bases between. CDR3 length: 13 amino acids. Germline lookup yields CDR1 SGHRS and CDR2 YFSETQ. CDR3 nucleotide sequence: TGCGCCACCTCCGGCGGCCCTCAAGAGACCCAGTACTTC. Translated: CATSGGPQETQYF.

This chain connects TRBV30 to TRBJ2-3; D perhaps matches TRBD2 (6 bases). The germline V gene encodes CDR1 GTSNPN and CDR2 SVGIG (reference sequence). This CDR3 region has 17 residues. Trimming left V 2 bases short and J 4 bases short, with 22 bases between. The CDR3 DNA sequence: TGTGCCTGGAGTAGCTTCGGGGGAATATCTACCCCAGATACGCAGTATTTT. Translating it yields CAWSSFGGISTPDTQYF.